This T cell receptor (beta chain) was found in a study of T-cell memory formation after mild COVID-19. Study information: The two donors had largely donor-specific TCR clusters.

This CDR3 has 15 residues. Germline CDR1 SGDLS, CDR2 YYNGEE. V lost 4 bases, J lost 0 bases, and 13 bases lay in between. This clonotype has a count of ten or more. Constant-segment-primed 5'RACE gave TCR alpha and TCR beta cDNA libraries with sample barcodes and UMIs. TCRdb re-called the 5' RACE reads with MiXCR, one entry per CDR3 protein. The sample includes about 57,000 distinct CDR3 sequences, 12% seen only once; the top ten take approximately 26%. J is TRBJ1-1 and V is TRBV9; a weak D match, TRBD1 (5 bases). This clonotype was obtained from a man between 18 and 29 years old who had mild COVID-19 (a few samples of this study predate the infection). Cell type and time point are not known. The source material was PBMCs or a T cell subset sorted from them (not recorded which). DNA for the CDR3: TGTGCCAGCAGCCCCCGTGACAGACTGAACACTGAAGCTTTCTTT. Its protein product is CASSPRDRLNTEAFF.